The 17 T cell receptor beta chains below come from one sample, sequenced in a study of T cell changes during pregnancy in multiple sclerosis (dated by TCRdb to between 2017 and 2020). Library prep was done by the immunoSEQ multiplex PCR assay. TCRdb limited this immuneACCESS table to in-frame rearrangements with V and J called. A share of clones is missing; checked studies link under half to unresolved V genes, and the rest is unexplained. The sample has 55,000 to 85,000 clones on record, around nine tenths of them singletons. The ten largest account for roughly 1.5% of the sample. Material: peripheral blood, obtained in the third trimester of pregnancy. Receptors originate from a female donor with multiple sclerosis, enrolled in a pregnancy study.

The rearrangement joins TRBV10-3 to TRBJ2-7; TRBD1 aligns across 8 bases. The CDR3 is 13 residues long. Germline values: CDR1 ENHRY, CDR2 SYGVKD. V trimming: 11 bases; J trimming: 5 bases; junction bases outside the gene matches: 11. The chain's CDR3 is CAAYGQGSDEQYF. Written as DNA, the CDR3 is TGTGCCGCTTACGGACAGGGTTCCGACGAGCAGTACTTC.

The chain couples TRBV27 to TRBJ1-2; 7 bases map to TRBD1. J gave up 10 bases and V 0 bases, and 14 bases lay outside the gene matches. CDR1 is MNHEY and CDR2 is SMNVEV in the germline V gene (reference sequence). This CDR3 has 16 residues. DNA of the CDR3: TGTGCCAGCAGTTTATCCCCATTCGACAGGGCAATTGTCTACACCTTC. Amino acid sequence: CASSLSPFDRAIVYTF.

The chain is built from TRBV5-5 and TRBJ1-1; no clear D. CDR1 is SGHKS and CDR2 is YYEKEE in the germline V gene (reference sequence). V was trimmed by 1 base and J by 1 base, leaving 11 bases between them. This CDR3 is 15 amino acids long. CDR3 sequence: CASSLTAQENTEAFF. DNA for the CDR3: TGTGCCAGCAGCTTGACAGCACAAGAGAACACTGAAGCTTTCTTT.

The V gene is TRBV12-5, the J gene TRBJ1-2, with D possibly being TRBD1 (5 bases). The CDR3 contains 12 residues. The V gene lost 6 bases and the J gene lost 5 bases, with 10 bases spanning the gap. CDR1 LGHNT and CDR2 FRNRAP come from the germline V gene. The CDR3 loop reads CASGLGLYGYTF. The DNA of the CDR3 is TGTGCTAGTGGCCTGGGACTTTATGGCTACACCTTC.

CDR3 nucleotide sequence: TGTGCCAGCAGCCTAAATACAGGGCTTCTTAACTATGGCTACACCTTC. This codes for CASSLNTGLLNYGYTF. The rearrangement uses TRBV9 and TRBJ1-2; possibly TRBD1 for D (6 bases). This CDR3 has 16 amino acids. Germline CDR1 reads SGDLS; CDR2 reads YYNGEE. Trimming pared 4 bases from V and 1 base from J, leaving 17 bases between.

The chain uses TRBV29-1 and TRBJ1-2, with D uncertain. The V end lost 5 bases, the J end lost 1 base, and 11 bases lay between the germline ends. CDR3 length: 13 amino acids. Germline V lookup: CDR1 SQVTM, CDR2 ANQGSEA. The CDR3, as DNA: TGCAGCGTTCAGCGCCTGAATAACTATGGCTACACCTTC. It encodes CSVQRLNNYGYTF.

DNA of the CDR3: TGTGCCAGCAGCCAGGGACAGGGGTTGGAAGCTTTCTTT. It encodes CASSQGQGLEAFF. V usage is TRBV14 and J usage is TRBJ1-1, with TRBD1 matching over 10 bases. V shed 3 bases, J shed 8 bases, and the junction held 3 bases outside the gene matches. CDR3 length equals 13 residues. The germline V gene has CDR1 SGHDN and CDR2 FVKESK.

The chain joins TRBV7-2 to TRBJ2-7, with D perhaps matching TRBD2 (6 bases). Trimming took off 5 bases at V and 2 bases at J, with 19 bases between the two ends. Germline-derived CDR1 and CDR2 are SGHTA and FQGNSA. The CDR3 runs 16 residues. CDR3 region: CASSPAGGASTYEQYF. As DNA, the CDR3 is TGTGCCAGCAGCCCAGCCGGCGGGGCATCAACCTACGAGCAGTACTTC.

This chain's CDR3 is CASSSSEVEQYF. The CDR3 nucleotides read TGTGCCAGCAGCTCGTCCGAGGTAGAGCAGTACTTC. This chain uses TRBV7-2 with TRBJ2-7; no reliable D call. Trimming removed 4 bases at V and 7 bases at J, with 11 bases between. The CDR3 runs 12 residues. Germline assignment: CDR1 SGHTA and CDR2 FQGNSA.

The chain joins TRBV27 to TRBJ2-1; 9 nucleotides agree with TRBD1. Germline CDR1 MNHEY, CDR2 SMNVEV (reference sequence). CDR3 length: 15 residues. The trim removed 6 bases at V and 5 bases at J, leaving 8 bases unmatched. This chain's CDR3 is CASRQLGTGNNEQFF. The DNA of the CDR3 is TGTGCCAGCAGACAACTCGGGACAGGGAACAATGAGCAGTTCTTC.

This clone has a handful of counts. This chain connects TRBV30 to TRBJ2-7, with TRBD2 matching 14 bases. Germline V gene lookup returns CDR1 GTSNPN and CDR2 SVGIG (reference sequence). Trimming took 5 bases from V and 3 from J; bases not matched to a gene: 6. The CDR3 is made up of 15 amino acids. DNA for the CDR3: TGTGCCTGGGGACTAGCGGGAGGAATGGGCTACGAGCAGTACTTC. It is translated as CAWGLAGGMGYEQYF.

The chain employs TRBV30 and TRBJ1-2, with 7 nucleotides matching TRBD1. The germline V gene has CDR1 GTSNPN and CDR2 SVGIG (reference sequence). This CDR3 comprises 16 residues. The V and J ends lost 2 bases and 6 bases, in that order; junction bases with no gene match: 15. CDR3 bases: TGTGCCTGGAGTCCGAGGTCTACTGCAGGGGGTCATGGCTACACCTTC. Its translation: CAWSPRSTAGGHGYTF.

This clone was recorded a few times. The chain recombines TRBV29-1 with TRBJ2-1; possible D gene TRBD2, 6 bases. The germline V gene encodes CDR1 SQVTM and CDR2 ANQGSEA. V lost 4 bases, J lost 6 bases, and 7 bases lay in between. The CDR3 covers 11 residues. The CDR3 sequence: CSVGLVNEQFF. The CDR3 region has the DNA TGCAGCGTTGGACTAGTCAATGAGCAGTTCTTC.

CDR3 in DNA: TGTGCCAGCGAGGGGAGGAGGACCGAGCAGTACTTC. Protein sequence: CASEGRRTEQYF. The genes are TRBV7-9 and TRBJ2-7; perhaps TRBD2 as D (6 bases). The V end was cut by 8 bases, the J end by 6 bases, with 14 bases between. Germline-derived CDR1 and CDR2 are SEHNR and FQNEAQ (reference sequence). This CDR3 is 12 amino acids long.

The chain employs TRBV5-1 and TRBJ2-6, with a weak D call TRBD2 (5 bases). The ends were cut back, 0 bases at V and 4 bases at J, with 11 bases in the middle. This CDR3 spans 16 amino acids. In germline, CDR1 is SGHRS, CDR2 YFSETQ. In nucleotides, the CDR3 is TGCGCCAGCAGCTTGGCCGGGGTGTCCGGGGCCAACGTCCTGACTTTC. Its translation: CASSLAGVSGANVLTF.

This rearrangement joins TRBV6-1 to TRBJ2-3; D unresolved. The CDR3 is made up of 15 amino acids. Germline V gives CDR1 MNHNS, CDR2 SASEGT. V was cut by 3 bases and J by 4 bases, with 14 bases left in between. CDR3 bases: TGTGCCAGCAGTGATGGAGACCACGGTTCAGATACGCAGTATTTT. Protein product: CASSDGDHGSDTQYF.

As for this clone: One junction end does not reproduce the germline sequence, and a read error may be involved. V gene TRBV2 combines with J gene TRBJ1-5; 9 positions agree with TRBD1. The CDR3 totals 15 residues. Germline CDR1 and CDR2: SNHLY and FYNNEI. CDR3 nucleotide sequence: TGTGCCAGCAGGGAAGACAGGGGGTCGAATCAGCCCCAGCATTTT. Translating it yields CASREDRGSNQPQHF.